This T cell receptor (beta chain) was identified during a study of T cell responses to AZD1222 COVID-19 vaccine. The V gene's germline CDR1 is ENHRY and CDR2 SYGVKD. This CDR3 is 12 amino acids long. Trimming pared 4 bases from V and 2 bases from J, leaving 6 bases between. Sequencing was performed with immunoSEQ multiplex PCR; in TCRdb, only in-frame clones are kept and a portion is missing. The sample yields roughly 200,000 clones, approximately 92% seen once. The TCR originated in an adult in good health. The specimen was peripheral blood, collected on day 0 of AZD1222 vaccination. The chain uses TRBV10-3 and TRBJ2-7; D call uncertain. The CDR3 loop is CAISGDTYEQYF. CDR3 nucleotides: TGTGCCATCAGTGGCGACACCTACGAGCAGTACTTC.